This record looks at one TCR beta chain sequence and its context. This clone's antigen is unknown. The input lacks base qualities; no much larger clone sits a single base away. The sample comes from a study of blood T cell repertoires in COVID-19 (TCRdb year 2020). For the study in its entirety: Samples covering the acute and convalescent phases of COVID-19 were provided by collaborators in the United States, Italy and Spain. The material from the prospective study consisted of cDNA or gDNA derived from T cells, B-cell-depleted T cells, or PBMCs. Subjects who had been exposed to COVID-19, were actively infected with it, or had recovered from it provided the deeply sampled blood TCRbeta repertoires that made up the dataset. The repertoires were made available in a free public database intended to serve as a resource for research on the immune response to SARS-CoV-2. Samples were obtained from the ongoing ImmuneRACE study (first 160 participants) and from about 1,300 subjects provided by 6 global collaborators. A de-identified subject ID, COVID-19 status, age in years and sex were almost always included in the sample metadata. Where available, HLA class I and class II types were obtained from metadata supplied by the sample provider rather than from assay-based typing. Broader findings and caveats from the paper: Clinical and demographic metadata were provided uncurated, with the amount varying by source and participant.

TCRbeta CDR3 regions were amplified from genomic DNA using the immunoSEQ Assay, a bias-controlled multiplex PCR. The authors' analysis ran thus. The number of nucleated cells in each sample was estimated by amplification of reference gene primers within the assay. Sequence reads were collapsed and filtered to measure the absolute abundance of every unique TCRbeta CDR3 rearrangement. For each sample, productive Simpson clonality was calculated as the square root of Simpson's diversity index over productive rearrangements. The clones in this table, taken by TCRdb from immuneACCESS, are in-frame only. Not every clone is retained; where verified, under half of the shortfall comes from an unresolved V gene, and the cause of the rest is unknown. V and J calls and clone size come straight from that table; D and trimming were deduced from the DNA. The sample table records about 400,000 clones; about 87% of these occur just once. The biggest ten clones account for 10% of the sample.

Participants in the prospective study were enrolled through a virtual design, were aged roughly 18 to 95 years, and lived in approximately 24 United States geographic areas. Cohort assignment in the prospective study relied on participant-reported clinical history from a screening survey and a study questionnaire. Recovered participants in ImmuneRACE Cohort 3 were defined by two consecutive negative NP/OP PCR tests, clearance by a healthcare professional, or resolution of symptoms. In the prospective study, mobile phlebotomists collected whole blood, serum and a nasopharyngeal or oropharyngeal swab from each participant. Participants in the prospective study had the option to provide additional blood draws and questionnaires over a roughly 2-month period. Before DNA extraction, blood samples from the prospective study were shipped at room temperature or frozen. The material sequenced was PBMCs or T cells enriched from blood (not recorded which). The receptor was derived from a woman between 45 and 60 years old who had recovered from COVID-19.

For the CDR3, the sequence is CSGTGGGTDTQYF. In nucleotide form, the sequence is TGCAGCGGAACCGGGGGGGGGACAGATACGCAGTATTTT. Rearrangement joined TRBV29-1 to TRBJ2-3; the junction holds 8 bases that match TRBD2. Germline trimming amounts to 7 bases on V and 3 bases on J, with 6 as the count of junction bases outside the gene matches. The CDR3 sequence holds 13 residues, the cysteine and phenylalanine included. Solely the CDR3 DNA is kept, with 39 bases framed from the first base. The germline V gene sets CDR1 to SQVTM and CDR2 to ANQGSEA.